Sequencing of this T cell receptor beta chain was carried out in a study of blood T cell repertoires in COVID-19. Method: immunoSEQ multiplex PCR; TCRdb's copy keeps in-frame clones and lacks some. This repertoire shows roughly 170,000 clones, around 73% found once; its top ten account for about 18%. Germline CDR1 SGHRS, CDR2 YFSETQ. The CDR3 extends over 16 amino acids. V trimming: 5 bases; J trimming: 6 bases; junction bases outside the gene matches: 12. The receptor was derived from a woman in her 50s who had recovered from COVID-19. This sequence joins TRBV5-1 and TRBJ2-4; the match to TRBD2 covers 9 bases. Sequenced sample: PBMCs or T cells enriched from blood (not recorded which). CDR3 residues: CASSPGTSTVSNIQYF. The CDR3 nucleotides read TGCGCCAGCAGTCCCGGGACTAGCACTGTTTCAAACATTCAGTACTTC.